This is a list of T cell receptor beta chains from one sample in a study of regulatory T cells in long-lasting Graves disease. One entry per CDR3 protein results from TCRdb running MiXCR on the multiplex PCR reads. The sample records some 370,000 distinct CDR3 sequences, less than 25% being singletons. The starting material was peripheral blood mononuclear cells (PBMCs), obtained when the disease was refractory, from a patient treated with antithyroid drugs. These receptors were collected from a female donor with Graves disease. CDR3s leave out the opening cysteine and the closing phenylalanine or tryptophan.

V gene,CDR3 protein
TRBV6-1,ASSEQAGGYSNQPQH
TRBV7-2,ASSLGSFYEQY
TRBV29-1,SVAPGQGNTEAF
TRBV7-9,ASSALVGKETQY
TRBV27,ASSLSGRGTEAF
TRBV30,AWSVIGTGGNGYT
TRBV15,ATSREFGLTVAEQY
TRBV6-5,ASSSGIGGYT
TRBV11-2,ASSLDPDSYNEQF
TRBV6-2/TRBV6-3,ASSYAGGQPQH
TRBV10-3,AINSLAGETQY
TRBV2,ASSRVQDGYT
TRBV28,ASSLLHSRGTGELF
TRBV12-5,ASGLARQLMNTEAF
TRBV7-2,ASSLATGEKLF
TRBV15,ATDIWDSRWHEQF
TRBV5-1,ASRGTSGSGEQY
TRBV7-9,ASSLPTGRAEAF
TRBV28,ASRDRGWAYEQY
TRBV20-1,SASLQGSSYEQY
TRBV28,ASSSGQGNNEKLF
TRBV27,ASSLTRLGAEAF
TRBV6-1,ASSSPGGIYEQY
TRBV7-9,ASSPVGNTEAF
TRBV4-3,ASSRGQGAGETQY
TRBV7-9,ASSLELRGPETEAF
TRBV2,AMGGVYEQY
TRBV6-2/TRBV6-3,ASSYLGQFLETQY
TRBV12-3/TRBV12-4,ASSSDTYNEQF
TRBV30,AWQGQEISYEQY
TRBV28,ASRSSGSTHEQY
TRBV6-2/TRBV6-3,ASISRGRGSPGYT
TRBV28,ASSPGGLSYEQY
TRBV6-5,ASSYQATSGNTIY
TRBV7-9,ASRDNTEAF
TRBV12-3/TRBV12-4,ASRKLSGKETQY
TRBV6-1,ASSTGSLTGNTIY
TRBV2,ASTFVLAYDEQF
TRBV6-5,ASSYRHISNQPQH
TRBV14,ASSRGPGSVF
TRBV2,ASSPGLGTEAF
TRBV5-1,ASSLFGFHYGYT
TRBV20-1,SAHWYAEGSSYEQY
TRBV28,ASRSGGADGNTIY
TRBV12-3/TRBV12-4,ASSSTSHSDFSGNTIY
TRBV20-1,SARDLEGRETQY
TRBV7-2,ASSFDRGVYEQY
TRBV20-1,SGASAGEQY
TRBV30,AWSTSRTNGNYGYT
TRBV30,AWSVSDFSGANVLT
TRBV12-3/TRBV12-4,ASSSNRTAPYGYT
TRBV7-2,ASSVGQYSNQPQH
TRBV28,ASSITSGPSYEQY
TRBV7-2,TSSGGGAEQY
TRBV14,ASSQSSFPYEQY